One and the same sample provided the 8 T cell receptor beta chains below, sequenced in a study of blood T cell repertoires in COVID-19. Method: immunoSEQ multiplex PCR; TCRdb's copy keeps in-frame clones and lacks some. The sample lists nearly 50,000 clones, about 89% occurring once. The source material was peripheral blood. These receptors were collected from an elderly woman with COVID-19, enrolled during active disease.

This clone was picked up one time. This chain links TRBV5-6 with TRBJ1-5; 7 bases agree with TRBD1. The ends lost 0 bases at V and 2 bases at J; junction bases unmatched: 2. This CDR3 region has 15 residues. Germline V gene sequence: CDR1 SGHDT, CDR2 YYEEEE. In DNA, the CDR3 is TGTGCCAGCAGCTTGGCCGGACAGGGCAATCAGCCCCAGCATTTT. This encodes CASSLAGQGNQPQHF.

The J gene is TRBJ1-5, the V gene TRBV5-1; D might be TRBD1 (6 bases). V was shortened by 1 base and J by 7 bases, with 12 bases between the two germline ends. Germline CDR1 reads SGHRS; CDR2 reads YFSETQ. The CDR3 has 14 residues. The chain's CDR3 is CASSLTGRGQPQHF. CDR3 DNA sequence: TGCGCCAGCAGCTTGACAGGGCGCGGGCAGCCCCAGCATTTT.

The CDR3 DNA reads TGTGCCAGCAGTCGAGATACGCAGTATTTT. Translating it yields CASSRDTQYF. The chain is built from TRBV2 and TRBJ2-3; D uncertain. V was pared by 5 bases and J by 5 bases, with 2 bases between. The CDR3 contains 10 residues. Germline values: CDR1 SNHLY, CDR2 FYNNEI.

The V call is TRBV25-1, the J call TRBJ2-3, with D possibly being TRBD1 (6 bases). Germline CDR1 is MGHDK and CDR2 is SYGVNS. The CDR3 is 15 amino acids. V was clipped by 3 bases and J by 3 bases, with 13 bases between them. CDR3: CASSDPGHLTDTQYF. The CDR3 nucleotides read TGTGCCAGCAGTGACCCGGGACATCTGACAGATACGCAGTATTTT.

The gene calls are TRBV21-1 and TRBJ1-2. TRBV21-1 corresponds to a pseudogene. The CDR3 is 14 amino acids. Here the CDR3 DNA reads TGTGCCAGCAGCAAAGACGGGGGGCCCTATGGCTACACCTTC. It specifies CASSKDGGPYGYTF.

The chain combines TRBV2 with TRBJ1-6, with TRBD1 matching 7 bases. The germline gives CDR1 SNHLY, CDR2 FYNNEI. V lost 4 bases and J lost 1; bases outside the gene matches: 4. CDR3 length: 16 amino acids. The CDR3 here is CASSARQGSYNSPLHF. The CDR3 region has the DNA TGTGCCAGCAGTGCTCGACAGGGTTCCTATAATTCACCCCTCCACTTT.

The V and J genes are TRBV19 and TRBJ2-2; possibly TRBD1 for D (5 bases). Per germline, CDR1 LNHDA and CDR2 SQIVND (reference sequence). CDR3 size: 14 residues. Deletions cut 7 bases from V and 0 bases from J, with 9 bases between. CDR3 bases: TGTGCCAGTAAAGCACAGGCGAACACCGGGGAGCTGTTTTTT. It translates to CASKAQANTGELFF.

The chain is built from TRBV10-3 and TRBJ2-7; TRBD1 is a possible D gene (6 bases). This CDR3 region has 17 residues. V was pared by 2 bases and J by 2 bases, with 19 bases between. The germline V gene encodes CDR1 ENHRY and CDR2 SYGVKD. The CDR3 loop reads CAISESPHREGAYEQYF. Written as DNA, the CDR3 is TGTGCCATCAGTGAGAGCCCCCACAGGGAAGGGGCCTACGAGCAGTACTTC.